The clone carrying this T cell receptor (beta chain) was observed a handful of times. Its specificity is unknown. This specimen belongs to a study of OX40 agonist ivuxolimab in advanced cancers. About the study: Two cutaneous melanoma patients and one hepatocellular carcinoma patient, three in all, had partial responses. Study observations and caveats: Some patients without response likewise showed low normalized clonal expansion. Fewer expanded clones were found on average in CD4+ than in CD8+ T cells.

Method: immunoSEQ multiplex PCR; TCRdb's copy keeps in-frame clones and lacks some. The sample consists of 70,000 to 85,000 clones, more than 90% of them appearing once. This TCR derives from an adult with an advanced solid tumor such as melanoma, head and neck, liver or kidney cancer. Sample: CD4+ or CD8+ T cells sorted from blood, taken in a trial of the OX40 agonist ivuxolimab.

As DNA, the CDR3 is TGTGCCTGGGGAGCGACCGGGGAGCTGTTTTTT. This sequence encodes CAWGATGELFF. The J gene is TRBJ2-2, the V gene TRBV30; D gene ambiguous. Looked up from germline, CDR1 is GTSNPN and CDR2 is SVGIG (reference sequence). The ends were cut back, 5 bases at V and 5 bases at J, with 6 bases in the middle. The CDR3 consists of 11 residues.